This TCR beta chain was recovered during a study of CD8 T cells in Susac syndrome. Study outcomes and limitations: That the number of individuals in its TCR sequencing and HLA analysis was relatively small was acknowledged by the study.

On this clonotype: What it binds is unknown.

Reverse transcription of about 0.45 to 1 ug RNA was carried out with random hexamers. The authors amplified TCR beta CDR3 across 54 Vbeta and 13 Jbeta using immunoSEQ multiplex PCR. TCRdb called the immunoSEQ multiplex PCR reads again in MiXCR, with one record for every CDR3 protein. The table includes 250,000 to 300,000 distinct CDR3 sequences, 89% detected once. The CDR3 has 17 amino acids. With V trimmed by 1 base and J by 5 bases, 7 bases remained unmatched. Germline V gene lookup returns CDR1 KGHSH and CDR2 LQKENI. The sequencing input was CD8+ T cells from PBMCs. The receptor was derived from a human donor with multiple sclerosis. The gene calls are TRBV18 and TRBJ2-1, with 11 bases lining up with TRBD2. CDR3 DNA sequence: TGTGCCAGCTCACCACTGGGTAGCGGGAGGGAGGACAATGAGCAGTTCTTC. This translates into CASSPLGSGREDNEQFF.